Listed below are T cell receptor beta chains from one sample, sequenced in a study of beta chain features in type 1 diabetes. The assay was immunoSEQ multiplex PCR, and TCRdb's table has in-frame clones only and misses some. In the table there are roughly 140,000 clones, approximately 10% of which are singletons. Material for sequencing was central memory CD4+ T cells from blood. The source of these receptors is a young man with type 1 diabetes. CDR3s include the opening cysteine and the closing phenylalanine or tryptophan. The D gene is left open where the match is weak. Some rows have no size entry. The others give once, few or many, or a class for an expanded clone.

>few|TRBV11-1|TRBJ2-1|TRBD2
TGTGCCAGCAGCCCCAGATTTAGCGGGAGATTCTATGAGCAGTTCTTC
CASSPRFSGRFYEQFF
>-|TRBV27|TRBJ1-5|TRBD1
TGTGCCAGCAGTTCCGGACAGGTGGAGGCTCAGCCCCAGCATTTT
CASSSGQVEAQPQHF
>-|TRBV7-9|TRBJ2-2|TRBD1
TGTGCCAGCAGCTTATGGGACAGGATGAACGGGGAGCTGTTTTTT
CASSLWDRMNGELFF
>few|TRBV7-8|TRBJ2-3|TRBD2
TGTGCCAGCAGCACCTGGACTAGCAGCACAGATACGCAGTATTTT
CASSTWTSSTDTQYF
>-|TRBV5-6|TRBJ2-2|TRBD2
TGTGCCAGCAGCTTTAGCGGGAGGGCCGTAACCGGGGAGCTGTTTTTT
CASSFSGRAVTGELFF
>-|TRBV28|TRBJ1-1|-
TGTGCCAGCAGTCGTCCAGGGTTGAACACTGAAGCTTTCTTT
CASSRPGLNTEAFF
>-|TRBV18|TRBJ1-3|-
TGTGCCAGCTCAGCCGCCCGGTCCGGAAACACCATATATTTT
CASSAARSGNTIYF
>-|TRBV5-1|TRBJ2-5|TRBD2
TGCGCCAGCAGCTTGGGCCTTCTAGCGGGAGTACGGGAGACCCAGTACTTC
CASSLGLLAGVRETQYF
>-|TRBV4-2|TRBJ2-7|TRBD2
TGTGCCAGCAGCCCGGGACTAGCGGACTACGAGCAGTACTTC
CASSPGLADYEQYF
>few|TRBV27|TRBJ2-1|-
TGTGCCAGCAAAGGATCTGAGGGAGGTTACAATGAGCAGTTCTTC
CASKGSEGGYNEQFF
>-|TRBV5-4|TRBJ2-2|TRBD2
TGTGCCAGCAGTGCGCGGGAGGCCGGGACCGGGGAGCTGTTTTTT
CASSAREAGTGELFF
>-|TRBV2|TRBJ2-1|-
TGTGCCAGCAGTCAAGACAGGTACAATGAGCAGTTCTTC
CASSQDRYNEQFF
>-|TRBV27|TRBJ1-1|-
TGTGCCAGCAGTTTGACGGGTCACACTGAAGCTTTCTTT
CASSLTGHTEAFF
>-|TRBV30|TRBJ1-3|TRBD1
TGTGCCTGGAGTGTACATCAAGGGACAGGCGCATTT
CAWSVHQGTGAF
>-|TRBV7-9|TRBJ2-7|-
TGTGCCAGCAGCCTACCGGGAGACCGAGACGAGCAGTACTTC
CASSLPGDRDEQYF
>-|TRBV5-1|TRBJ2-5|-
TGCGCCAGCAGCTACTACTCCGACGGAGAGACCCAGTACTTC
CASSYYSDGETQYF
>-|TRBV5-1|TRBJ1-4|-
TGCGCCAGCAGGACAATCTCAACTAATGAAAAACTGTTTTTT
CASRTISTNEKLFF
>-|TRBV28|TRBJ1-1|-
TGTGCCAGCAGTTTATATCCCGGTGAAGCTTTCTTT
CASSLYPGEAFF
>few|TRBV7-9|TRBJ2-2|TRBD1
TGTGCCAGCAGCCCCCGGGACAGGGAAGCGACCGGGGAGCTGTTTTTT
CASSPRDREATGELFF
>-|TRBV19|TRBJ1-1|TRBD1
TGTGCCAGTATTCTCGAGGGGGCAGTAACTGAAGCTTTCTTT
CASILEGAVTEAFF
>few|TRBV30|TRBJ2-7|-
TGTGCCTGGAGTGTAAAGGTAGGGGCCGGACAGCTTAACTTC
CAWSVKVGAGQLNF
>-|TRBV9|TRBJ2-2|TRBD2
TGTGCCAGCAGCGTAGTAGCGGGAGTTCACACCGGGGAGCTGTTTTTT
CASSVVAGVHTGELFF
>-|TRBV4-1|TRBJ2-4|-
TGCGCCAGCAGTAGGGTTGGGCAGGGCGTCAAAAACATTCAGTACTTC
CASSRVGQGVKNIQYF
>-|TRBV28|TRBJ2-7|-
TGTGCCAGCAGTTTACCCGGGTGGGGGGGCACAGGAACCGAGCAGTACTTC
CASSLPGWGGTGTEQYF
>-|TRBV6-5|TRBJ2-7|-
TGTGCCAGCAGTTTTGACATCTCCTACGAGCAGTACTTC
CASSFDISYEQYF
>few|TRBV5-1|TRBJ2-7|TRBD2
TGCGCCAGCAGCGCGGCGGGGGGCGCCTACGAGCAGTACTTC
CASSAAGGAYEQYF
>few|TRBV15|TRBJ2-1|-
TGTGCCACCAGCACAACTAGCAGTGAGCAGTTCTTC
CATSTTSSEQFF
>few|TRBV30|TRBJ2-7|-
TGTGCCTGGAGCAAGGGGCTCCCCTCCTGGCAGTACTTC
CAWSKGLPSWQYF
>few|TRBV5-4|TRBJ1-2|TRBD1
TGTGCCAGCAGGATGTTGGACAGGATTAACTATGGCTACACCTTC
CASRMLDRINYGYTF
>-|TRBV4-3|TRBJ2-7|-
TGCGCCAGCAGTGCAGGTAGCTCCTACGAGCAGTACTTC
CASSAGSSYEQYF
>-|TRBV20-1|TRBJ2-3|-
TGCAGTGCTAGTCGAGATACGCAGTATTTT
CSASRDTQYF
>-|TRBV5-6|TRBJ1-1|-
TGTGCCAGCAGCTTATACGGATTTACGACAGAAGCTTTCTTT
CASSLYGFTTEAFF
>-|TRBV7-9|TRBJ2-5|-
TGTGCCAGCAGCCCCAGAAGTAGTAGCCAGACCCAGTACTTC
CASSPRSSSQTQYF
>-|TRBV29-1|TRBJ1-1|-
TGCAGCGTTGTGGGAGGGGGAACTGAAGCTTTCTTT
CSVVGGGTEAFF
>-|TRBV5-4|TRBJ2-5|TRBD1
TGTGCCAGCAGCTTATCTCGGGACAGACAAGAGACCCAGTACTTC
CASSLSRDRQETQYF
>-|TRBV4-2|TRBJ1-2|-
TGTGCCAGCAGCCAAGAACAGGGTTATGGCTACACCTTC
CASSQEQGYGYTF
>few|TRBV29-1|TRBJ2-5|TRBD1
TGCAGCGTTAGGACAGGGGACCAAGAGACCCAGTACTTC
CSVRTGDQETQYF
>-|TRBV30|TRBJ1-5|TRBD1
TGTGCCTGGAGTGTACTAGGGGGCAGACAGCCCCAGCATTTT
CAWSVLGGRQPQHF
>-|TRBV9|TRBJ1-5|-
TGTGCCAGCAGCGTAGATGGGGGGGATCAGCCCCAGCATTTT
CASSVDGGDQPQHF
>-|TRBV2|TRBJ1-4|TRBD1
TGTGCCAGCAGGGACAGGGCAACTAATGAAAAACTGTTTTTT
CASRDRATNEKLFF
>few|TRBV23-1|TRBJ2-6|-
TGCGCCAGCAGTCAAAGGGGCATCGATCGTGGGGCCAACGTCCTGACTTTC
CASSQRGIDRGANVLTF
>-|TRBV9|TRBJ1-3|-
TGTGCCAGCAGCGTTTCCAGGACTGGAAACACCATATATTTT
CASSVSRTGNTIYF
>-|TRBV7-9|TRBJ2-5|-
TGTGCCAGCAGCTTCGGTACGCCAGAGACCCAGTACTTC
CASSFGTPETQYF
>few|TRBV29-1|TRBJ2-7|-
TGCAGCGTTGAAGATCCACGGTCCTACGAGCAGTACTTC
CSVEDPRSYEQYF
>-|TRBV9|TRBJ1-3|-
TGTGCCAGCAGCGTAGGCCCCGGAGGGTCTGGAAACACCATATATTTT
CASSVGPGGSGNTIYF
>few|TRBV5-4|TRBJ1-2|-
TGTGCCAGCAGCTTGGACCACAGTTCTTACACCTTC
CASSLDHSSYTF
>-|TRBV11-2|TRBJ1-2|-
TGTGCCAGCAGCTCCCTGAGAACAGGAAGGGGCTACACCTTC
CASSSLRTGRGYTF
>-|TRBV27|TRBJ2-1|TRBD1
TGTGCCAGCAGCTTAGGCCCCAACAGGGGGAGTTACTACAATGAGCAGTTCTTC
CASSLGPNRGSYYNEQFF
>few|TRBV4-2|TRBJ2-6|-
TGTGCCAGCAGCCAAGAACAGGGAACCTCTGGGGCCAACGTCCTGACTTTC
CASSQEQGTSGANVLTF
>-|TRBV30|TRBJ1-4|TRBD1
TGTGCCTGGAGTCCCGGGACAGGGGCCGAACTGTTTTTT
CAWSPGTGAELFF